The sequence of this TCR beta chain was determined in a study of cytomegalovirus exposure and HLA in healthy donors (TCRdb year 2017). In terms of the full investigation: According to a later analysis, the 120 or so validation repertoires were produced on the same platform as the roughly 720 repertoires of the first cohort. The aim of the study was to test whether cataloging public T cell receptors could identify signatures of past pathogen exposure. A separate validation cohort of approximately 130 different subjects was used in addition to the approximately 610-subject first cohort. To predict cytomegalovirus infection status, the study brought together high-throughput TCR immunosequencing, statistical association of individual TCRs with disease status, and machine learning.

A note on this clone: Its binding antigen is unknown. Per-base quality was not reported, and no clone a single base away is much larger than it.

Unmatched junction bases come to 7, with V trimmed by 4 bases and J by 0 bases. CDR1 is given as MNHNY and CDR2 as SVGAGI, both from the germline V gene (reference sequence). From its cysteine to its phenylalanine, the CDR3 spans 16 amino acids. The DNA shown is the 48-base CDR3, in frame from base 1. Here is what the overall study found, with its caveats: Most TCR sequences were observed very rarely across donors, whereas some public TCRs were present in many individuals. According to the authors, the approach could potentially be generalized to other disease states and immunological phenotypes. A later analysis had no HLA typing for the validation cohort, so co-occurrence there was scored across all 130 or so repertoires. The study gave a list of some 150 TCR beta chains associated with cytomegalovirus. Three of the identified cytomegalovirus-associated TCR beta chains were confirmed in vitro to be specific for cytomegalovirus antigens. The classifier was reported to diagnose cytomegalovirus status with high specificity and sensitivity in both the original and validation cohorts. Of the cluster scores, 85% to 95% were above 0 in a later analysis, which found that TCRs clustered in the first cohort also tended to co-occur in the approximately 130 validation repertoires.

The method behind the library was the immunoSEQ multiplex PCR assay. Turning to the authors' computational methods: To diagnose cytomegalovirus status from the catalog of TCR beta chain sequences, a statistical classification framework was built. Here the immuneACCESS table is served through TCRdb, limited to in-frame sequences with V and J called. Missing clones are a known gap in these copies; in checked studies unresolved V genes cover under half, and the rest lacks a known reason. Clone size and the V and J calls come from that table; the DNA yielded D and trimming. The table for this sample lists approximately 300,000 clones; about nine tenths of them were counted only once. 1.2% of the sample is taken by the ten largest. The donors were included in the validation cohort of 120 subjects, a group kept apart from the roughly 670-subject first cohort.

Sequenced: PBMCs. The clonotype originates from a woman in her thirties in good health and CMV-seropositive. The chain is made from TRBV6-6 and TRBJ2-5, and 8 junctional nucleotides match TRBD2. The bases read TGTGCCAGCAGTTGGGCGGGGGGCGGTAACCAAGAGACCCAGTACTTC. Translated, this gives CASSWAGGGNQETQYF.